Listed below are T cell receptor beta chains from one sample, sequenced in a study of blood T cell repertoires in COVID-19. The protocol was immunoSEQ multiplex PCR, while the TCRdb copy is restricted to in-frame clones and leaves out a portion. The data contain 300,000 or so clones, around nine tenths of them singletons. The sample taken for sequencing was peripheral blood. These receptors originate from a man between 65 and 85 years old with acute or convalescent COVID-19. CDR3s include the opening cysteine and the closing phenylalanine or tryptophan. A D gene is named only where the DNA matches it firmly. Clone size is shown for a subset of rows, as once, few, many or a class of expanded clone.

j_call v_call clone_size d_call cdr3_nt cdr3_aa
TRBJ2-5 TRBV5-1 NA TRBD1 TGCGCCAGCAGCAGGCAGGGGGCTTCCCAAGAGACCCAGTACTTC CASSRQGASQETQYF
TRBJ2-1 TRBV19 NA TRBD2 TGTGCCAGTAGTATAGAACTAGCGGGGGCTTTCTCCTACAATGAGCAGTTCTTC CASSIELAGAFSYNEQFF
TRBJ2-6 TRBV7-9 NA TRBD2 TGTGCCAGCAGCCGTAGCGGGAGAGGAGGGGCCAACGTCCTGACTTTC CASSRSGRGGANVLTF
TRBJ2-5 TRBV29-1 NA TRBD2 TGCAGCACTAGCGGGGGGGAAGAGACCCAGTACTTC CSTSGGEETQYF
TRBJ2-3 TRBV28 NA TRBD2 TGTGCCAGCAGTTTAGCGGGAGAGGTGGCAGATACGCAGTATTTT CASSLAGEVADTQYF
TRBJ2-3 TRBV18 NA NA TGTGCCAGCTCACCACCGTCAGGAGGTTTCGGAACAGATACGCAGTATTTT CASSPPSGGFGTDTQYF
TRBJ2-1 TRBV5-1 NA NA TGCGCCAGCAACGAGTTGACTAGTTCCGTCAATGAGCAGTTCTTC CASNELTSSVNEQFF
TRBJ2-5 TRBV5-4 once TRBD2 TGTGCCAGCAGCTTGGAGACTAGCGGGGAAGAGACCCAGTACTTC CASSLETSGEETQYF
TRBJ2-7 TRBV18 once NA TGTGCCAGCTCACCATATGCAGGCACCTCGTCCTACGAGCAGTACTTC CASSPYAGTSSYEQYF
TRBJ2-1 TRBV9 few TRBD2 TGTGCCAGCAGCCCCCGGGGGGACCCATACAATGAGCAGTTCTTC CASSPRGDPYNEQFF
TRBJ2-1 TRBV29-1 NA NA TGCAGCGCCTCTACTAGTCGCAATGAGCAGTTCTTC CSASTSRNEQFF
TRBJ2-3 TRBV5-4 NA TRBD2 TGTGCCAGCACCTCCGACTTGGGGAGGGGCACAGATACGCAGTATTTT CASTSDLGRGTDTQYF
TRBJ1-2 TRBV3-1/TRBV3-2 NA NA TGTGCCAGCAGCCAAGCCCGAGGAGAAGGCTACACCTTC CASSQARGEGYTF
TRBJ2-3 TRBV3-1/TRBV3-2 NA NA TGTGCCAGCAGCCAACTGCAGACAGATACGCAGTATTTT CASSQLQTDTQYF
TRBJ1-1 TRBV5-1 few NA TGCGCCAGCAGCCAACTAACCGGGACAAGGCCAAAAGCTTTCTTT CASSQLTGTRPKAFF
TRBJ1-6 TRBV30 NA TRBD1 TGTGCCTGGTGGACAGGCGCCTATAATTCACCCCTCCACTTT CAWWTGAYNSPLHF
TRBJ2-7 TRBV28 NA NA TGTGCCAGCAGTCTTCTAACGGGCGAGCAGTACTTC CASSLLTGEQYF
TRBJ2-7 TRBV24-1 NA NA TGTGCCACCAGTGATCGAGACAACGAGCAGTACTTC CATSDRDNEQYF
TRBJ2-5 TRBV3-1/TRBV3-2 few NA TGTGCCAGCAGCTCCACAGCTCTCCCTTTTAACTTC CASSSTALPFNF
TRBJ2-7 TRBV18 NA TRBD2 TGTGCCAGCTCACCGCGGGGGGCGTGGGTCGAGCAGTACTTC CASSPRGAWVEQYF
TRBJ2-7 TRBV11-2 NA TRBD2 TGTGCCAGCAGCTTATTGGCGGGGGGTAGCTCCTACGAGCAGTACTTC CASSLLAGGSSYEQYF
TRBJ2-4 TRBV7-9 NA TRBD1 TGTGCCAGCACCATCAGACAGGGAAACAAAAACATTCAGTACTTC CASTIRQGNKNIQYF
TRBJ2-1 TRBV7-9 NA TRBD1 TGTGCCAGCACCCACCCCAGGGGGTTAACTTACAATGAGCAGTTCTTC CASTHPRGLTYNEQFF
TRBJ2-1 TRBV20-1 NA TRBD2 TGCAGTGCTAGTGGACCAGCGGGGAACAATGAGCAGTTCTTC CSASGPAGNNEQFF
TRBJ2-7 TRBV5-5 few TRBD1 TGTGCCAGCAGCTGGGGACAGGGGGCAGCTGGGGAGCAGTACTTC CASSWGQGAAGEQYF
TRBJ2-2 TRBV7-7 NA NA TGTGCCAGCAGCTTAGTTCCGGGAATGGACGGGGAGCTGTTTTTT CASSLVPGMDGELFF
TRBJ1-5 TRBV28 NA TRBD1 TGTGCCAGCAGTCTCCCAACAGGGGCGGGCAATCAGCCCCAGCATTTT CASSLPTGAGNQPQHF
TRBJ1-5 TRBV6-2/TRBV6-3 NA TRBD1 TGTGCCAGCAGTTACTCGGGCACAGGGGCGGCCGGGCCCCAGCATTTT CASSYSGTGAAGPQHF
TRBJ1-2 TRBV28 NA NA TGTGCCAGCAGTTTGACCACAGTGGCCTATGGCTACACCTTC CASSLTTVAYGYTF
TRBJ1-5 TRBV15 few TRBD1 TGTGCCACCAGCAGGGACAGGGTTGGCAATCAGCCCCAGCATTTT CATSRDRVGNQPQHF
TRBJ2-7 TRBV30 NA TRBD2 TGTGCCTGGACCACGACTAGCGGGAGGTCGGGCGAGCAGTACTTC CAWTTTSGRSGEQYF
TRBJ1-5 TRBV28 NA NA TGTGCCAGCAGACCCGTCACAGATAGCAATCAGCCCCAGCATTTT CASRPVTDSNQPQHF
TRBJ1-4 TRBV7-9 NA NA TGTGCCAGCACTCCTCCGGGATCCACTAATGAAAAACTGTTTTTT CASTPPGSTNEKLFF
TRBJ1-5 TRBV2 few TRBD1 TGTGCCAGCAGTTACAGGGGTAATCAGCCCCAGCATTTT CASSYRGNQPQHF